These 8 T cell receptor beta chains were sequenced from one sample in a study of blood T cell repertoires in COVID-19 (dated by TCRdb to the early 2020s). Library preparation was by the immunoSEQ multiplex PCR assay. Drawn from immuneACCESS, this table holds only the in-frame rearrangements with V and J called that TCRdb kept. Clones are partly lost; checked studies trace under half to an unresolved V gene and leave the rest unexplained. The sample table records around 170,000 clones; approximately 90% of these occur just once. The top ten constitute roughly 2.9% of the sample. The sample comprised peripheral blood. The receptor source for this set is a woman aged 30 to 39 with active or convalescent COVID-19.

The CDR3 bases are TGTGCCAGCAGTGAAGCCCGGACAGGGATGAACACTGAAGCTTTCTTT. The encoded protein is CASSEARTGMNTEAFF. The gene calls are TRBV2 and TRBJ1-1; 8 bases agree with TRBD1. The CDR3 consists of 16 residues. Germline trimming cut 0 bases from V and 0 bases from J; bases unmatched to any gene: 3. CDR1 is SNHLY and CDR2 is FYNNEI in the germline V gene.

This rearrangement joins TRBV19 to TRBJ2-7; 9 bases map to TRBD1. The CDR3 is 15 residues long. The V gene's germline CDR1 is LNHDA and CDR2 SQIVND (reference sequence). V dropped 3 bases and J dropped 3; count of bases not matched to a gene: 6. CDR3 DNA sequence: TGTGCCAGTAGTATCGACAGGGGGGGATTCTACGAGCAGTACTTC. It specifies CASSIDRGGFYEQYF.

This clone is a singleton in its sample. The chain recombines TRBV12-3 or TRBV12-4 with TRBJ1-1; 7 bases fit TRBD1. V gave up 7 bases and J gave up 5 bases; unmatched junction bases: 4. The CDR3 sequence is 12 residues long. CDR3 DNA: TGTGCCAGCAAGGGGGCGTTAACTGAAGCTTTCTTT. This encodes CASKGALTEAFF.

The chain uses TRBV5-1 and TRBJ1-2, with 9 bases fitting TRBD1. The CDR3 consists of 13 residues. Germline V gene data show CDR1 as SGHRS and CDR2 as YFSETQ. Losses at the gene ends were 4 bases for V and 4 bases for J; bases not matched to a gene: 2. The CDR3 nucleotides read TGCGCCAGCAGCAAGGACAGGGGCTATGGCTACACCTTC. This translates into CASSKDRGYGYTF.

This rearrangement joins TRBV5-1 to TRBJ1-1; 8 positions agree with TRBD1. V was pared by 0 bases and J by 2 bases, with 6 bases of the junction left unmatched. This CDR3 is 16 amino acids long. Per germline, CDR1 SGHRS and CDR2 YFSETQ. The CDR3 DNA reads as TGCGCCAGCAGCTTGGACAGGGGGAGGGATAACACTGAAGCTTTCTTT. This translates into CASSLDRGRDNTEAFF.

The rearrangement links TRBV3-1 (or the pseudogene TRBV3-2) to TRBJ1-2; D is unclear. This CDR3 is built from 13 residues. The V end lost 0 bases, the J end lost 8 bases, and 10 bases lay between the germline ends. CDR1 is LGHDT, CDR2 YNNKEL, per germline (reference sequence). CDR3 residues: CASSQDGRGGYTF. Written as DNA, the CDR3 is TGTGCCAGCAGCCAAGATGGCAGAGGGGGCTACACCTTC.

The chain is built from TRBV4-2 and TRBJ2-1; D perhaps matches TRBD1 (6 bases). Germline V gene lookup returns CDR1 LGHNA and CDR2 YNFKEQ. Trimming pared 0 bases from V and 10 bases from J, leaving 16 bases between. CDR3 length: 15 residues. Here the CDR3 reads CASSQDTGRGYEQFF. CDR3 sequence (DNA): TGTGCCAGCAGCCAAGATACGGGCAGGGGCTACGAGCAGTTCTTC.

The chain is built from TRBV27 and TRBJ2-3, with 12 positions matching TRBD1. The germline CDR1 and CDR2 sequences are MNHEY and SMNVEV (reference sequence). CDR3 length: 19 amino acids. The V and J ends lost 4 bases and 4 bases, in that order; junction bases with no gene match: 15. The CDR3, as DNA: TGTGCCAGCAGTTCATTATGGGGGTCGGGACAGGGGGCGGCAGATACGCAGTATTTT. Translated: CASSSLWGSGQGAADTQYF.